These 32 T cell receptor beta chains came from one sample sequenced in a study of human T cells and chemical hapten exposure. Indicated time point: pre-sensitization, week 0. Documented treatment: therapeutic diphenylcyclopropenone sensitization with weekly scalp DPC. MiXCR was run by TCRdb on the RACE reads, yielding one entry per CDR3 protein. Here the sample spans around 300,000 distinct CDR3 sequences, 7.5% to 8% being singletons. Sequenced here: whole blood, sampled in connection with sensitization to the hapten diphenylcyclopropenone (DPC). All receptors come from a man younger than 30 with alopecia areata. Some clones in this sample may be carry-over from other donors' samples.

J is TRBJ2-3 and V is TRBV9, with TRBD2 identical over 8 bases. CDR1 SGDLS and CDR2 YYNGEE come from the germline V gene. J gave up 0 bases and V 0 bases, and 3 bases lay outside the gene matches. This CDR3 has 16 residues. The CDR3 reads CASSVVAGTSTDTQYF. CDR3 bases: TGTGCCAGCAGCGTAGTAGCGGGGACTAGCACAGATACGCAGTATTTT.

The chain carries TRBV5-6 and TRBJ1-3; D is undetermined. Between the trimmed V and J ends, which lost 4 bases and 4 bases, there was a span of 12 bases. Germline lookup yields CDR1 SGHDT and CDR2 YYEEEE. CDR3 length: 14 amino acids. CDR3 coding DNA: TGTGCCAGCAGCCGTACCGGCGAAGGAAACACCATATATTTT. Amino acids: CASSRTGEGNTIYF. Full variable domain (outside the CDR3, taken from reference TRBV5-6 and TRBJ1-3): DAGVTQSPTHLIKTRGQQVTLRCSPKSGHDTVSWYQQALGQGPQFIFQYYEEEERQRGNFPDRFSGHQFPNYSSELNVNALLLGDSALYLCASSRTGEGNTIYFGEGSWLTVV.

This clonotype has a handful of counts. The chain uses TRBV5-1 and TRBJ2-5; 11 bases fit TRBD2. CDR1 SGHRS and CDR2 YFSETQ come from the germline V gene. J was trimmed by 1 base and V by 4 bases; bases with no gene match: 3. CDR3 size: 15 residues. The CDR3 DNA sequence: TGCGCCAGCAGCCGCGGGACTAGCGGCCAAGAGACCCAGTACTTC. Encoded protein: CASSRGTSGQETQYF.

The gene calls are TRBV5-4 and TRBJ2-5, with 9 bases that match TRBD1. This CDR3 region has 16 residues. Germline V gene lookup returns CDR1 SGHNT and CDR2 YYREEE (reference sequence). The junction had 9 bases not matched to a gene; V was cut back by 3 bases and J by 3 bases. The CDR3 reads CASSSGQGLEEETQYF. The CDR3 DNA is TGTGCCAGCAGCTCGGGACAGGGTCTGGAGGAAGAGACCCAGTACTTC. Supplemented by reference TRBV5-4 and TRBJ2-5, the full variable domain reads ETGVTQSPTHLIKTRGQQVTLRCSSQSGHNTVSWYQQALGQGPQFIFQYYREEENGRGNFPPRFSGLQFPNYSSELNVNALELDDSALYLCASSSGQGLEEETQYFGPGTRLLVL.

The V gene is TRBV18, the J gene TRBJ1-2, with no clear D. The germline CDR1 and CDR2 sequences are KGHSH and LQKENI. The CDR3 extends over 13 amino acids. V shed 0 bases and J shed 1 base, with 3 bases lying between them. CDR3 sequence reads: CASSPPRNYGYTF. The CDR3 DNA follows: TGTGCCAGCTCACCACCGCGTAACTATGGCTACACCTTC.

This clonotype was seen many times. The chain joins TRBV4-1 to TRBJ1-1; D is ambiguous. CDR3 length: 15 amino acids. The V and J ends lost 1 base and 0 bases respectively, with 9 bases between them. CDR1 and CDR2 (germline): MGHRA, YSYEKL. CDR3 in DNA: TGCGCCAGCAGCCAAGGTTTCCCCATGAACACTGAAGCTTTCTTT. It yields the protein CASSQGFPMNTEAFF.

At least ten counts were recorded for this clonotype. V and J are TRBV12-3 or TRBV12-4 and TRBJ1-2; D might be TRBD1 (5 bases). Trimming removed 4 bases at V and 3 bases at J, with 9 bases between. The CDR3 is made up of 13 amino acids. The CDR3 coding sequence is TGTGCCAGCAGTTCGGGACTCCACTATGGCTACACCTTC. Amino acids: CASSSGLHYGYTF.

The chain is built from TRBV20-1 and TRBJ1-5; possible D gene TRBD1, 5 bases. The germline gives CDR1 DFQATT, CDR2 SNEGSKA (reference sequence). CDR3 length equals 13 residues. V lost 5 bases to trimming and J lost 4 bases, with 12 bases between them. CDR3 loop: CSAGRGGNQPQHF. The CDR3 DNA follows: TGCAGTGCTGGCCGTGGGGGGAATCAGCCCCAGCATTTT.

This clonotype was seen a handful of times. The chain uses TRBV20-1 and TRBJ2-3; a weak D match, TRBD1 (6 bases). Germline V lookup: CDR1 DFQATT, CDR2 SNEGSKA (reference sequence). Between the trimmed V and J ends, which lost 8 bases and 9 bases, there was a span of 12 bases. This CDR3 is built from 10 residues. Here the CDR3 reads CSPYRETQYF. Written as DNA, the CDR3 is TGCAGTCCCTACAGGGAAACGCAGTATTTT.

This clonotype was counted a few times. This chain uses TRBV7-6 with TRBJ1-5; the match to TRBD1 covers 9 bases. The CDR3 has 16 residues. Germline CDR1 is SGHVS and CDR2 is FNYEAQ. V dropped 5 bases and J dropped 6; count of bases not matched to a gene: 11. The CDR3 bases are TGTGCCAGCAGCCTGCTACCGGGACAGGGTATTCAGCCCCAGCATTTT. Translation gives CASSLLPGQGIQPQHF.

This clonotype was observed a few times. The rearrangement uses TRBV5-1 and TRBJ1-6; D gene uncertain. Trimming took 4 bases from V and 6 from J, leaving 11 bases between them. The CDR3 covers 14 residues. Germline CDR1 and CDR2: SGHRS and YFSETQ. The CDR3 DNA sequence: TGCGCCAGCAGCATACGATGGAGTAATTCACCCCTCCACTTT. The encoded protein is CASSIRWSNSPLHF.

V usage is TRBV20-1 and J usage is TRBJ2-1; 12 nucleotides line up with TRBD1. The germline V gene has CDR1 DFQATT and CDR2 SNEGSKA (reference sequence). The CDR3 consists of 15 residues. Trimming took 5 bases from V and 7 from J; bases not matched to a gene: 9. The DNA of the CDR3 is TGCAGTGCTGAAAACCGGGACAGGGGGCGAAATGAGCAGTTCTTC. Translating it yields CSAENRDRGRNEQFF.

The gene calls are TRBV7-2 and TRBJ1-5; a weak D match, TRBD1 (5 bases). Germline loops: CDR1 SGHTA, CDR2 FQGNSA. Trimming took off 5 bases at V and 2 bases at J, with 22 bases between the two ends. The CDR3 loop spans 18 amino acids. The CDR3 nucleotides read TGTGCCAGCAGCCCCATTGGGACGGGAGTACTCGGCAATCAGCCCCAGCATTTT. Translating gives CASSPIGTGVLGNQPQHF.

This clonotype has more than one count but fewer than ten. The chain employs TRBV29-1 and TRBJ1-2; 8 bases fit TRBD1. This CDR3 region has 13 residues. V lost 8 bases and J lost 6; bases outside the gene matches: 11. CDR1 is SQVTM, CDR2 ANQGSEA, per germline. In DNA, the CDR3 is TGCAGCTCTACGACGACAGGGGCGGATGGCTACACCTTC. Translated: CSSTTTGADGYTF.

The CDR3 loop is CAISHRADEAFF. The CDR3 nucleotides read TGTGCCATCAGCCACCGTGCGGACGAAGCTTTCTTT. This chain joins TRBV10-3 and TRBJ1-1; D not resolved. CDR3 length: 12 amino acids. Deletions cut 6 bases from V and 8 bases from J, with 13 bases between. From germline, CDR1 is ENHRY and CDR2 SYGVKD.

Only a few counts were recorded for this clonotype. The genes are TRBV20-1 and TRBJ2-2, with TRBD1 matching over 8 bases. The germline gives CDR1 DFQATT, CDR2 SNEGSKA (reference sequence). The CDR3 is 14 amino acids. V lost 3 bases and J lost 4; bases outside the gene matches: 4. The CDR3 protein is CSARGGQATGELFF. DNA for the CDR3: TGCAGTGCTAGGGGGGGACAGGCCACCGGGGAGCTGTTTTTT.

The gene calls are TRBV6-1 and TRBJ2-5; a weak D match, TRBD1 (6 bases). This CDR3 comprises 14 residues. Germline CDR1 and CDR2: MNHNS and SASEGT. Trimming took 6 bases from V and 0 from J, leaving 11 bases between them. For the CDR3, the DNA is TGTGCCAGCAGCGACGACAGGAACCAAGAGACCCAGTACTTC. It yields the protein CASSDDRNQETQYF.

This clonotype was observed a handful of times. This chain uses TRBV20-1 with TRBJ1-2; D possibly corresponds to TRBD1 (6 bases). V gave up 3 bases and J gave up 7 bases, with 18 bases separating them. The CDR3 totals 14 residues. The V gene's germline CDR1 is DFQATT and CDR2 SNEGSKA (reference sequence). CDR3 sequence (DNA): TGCAGTGCTAGCGCGGACAGCCGACGTTCTGGCTACACCTTC. It is translated as CSASADSRRSGYTF.

The genes are TRBV28 and TRBJ1-2, with 10 bases fitting TRBD1. Germline-derived CDR1 and CDR2 are MDHEN and SYDVKM. V lost 5 bases, J lost 4 bases, and 13 bases stayed unmatched. CDR3 length: 17 amino acids. Here the CDR3 DNA reads TGTGCCAGCAGTCTCACCGGACAGGGGGTGTTGAGCTATGGCTACACCTTC. It is translated as CASSLTGQGVLSYGYTF.

The chain recombines TRBV5-4 with TRBJ2-5; the D is unclear. V was shortened by 0 bases and J by 1 base, with 10 bases between the two germline ends. The CDR3 consists of 15 residues. Germline V gene data show CDR1 as SGHNT and CDR2 as YYREEE (reference sequence). CDR3 DNA: TGTGCCAGCAGCTTGGATTGGAGTAGCCAAGAGACCCAGTACTTC. Its translation is CASSLDWSSQETQYF.

This clonotype was counted ten times or more. V usage is TRBV12-3 or TRBV12-4 and J usage is TRBJ2-7; D remains unclear. V was pared by 1 base and J by 1 base, with 5 bases between. The CDR3 has 13 amino acids. The DNA for the CDR3 is TGTGCCAGCAGTTTAGGCAGTTCCTACGAGCAGTACTTC. Translated, it gives CASSLGSSYEQYF.

In its sample, this clonotype was seen a few times. V is TRBV6-6 and J is TRBJ1-5; D ambiguous. The germline CDR1 and CDR2 sequences are MNHNY and SVGAGI (reference sequence). The CDR3 spans 16 residues. With 0 bases removed from V and 0 bases from J, the gap between germline ends came to 9 bases. The CDR3 sequence: CASSYSRIYSNQPQHF. CDR3 bases: TGTGCCAGCAGTTACTCGCGAATCTATAGCAATCAGCCCCAGCATTTT.

DNA for the CDR3: TGTGCCAGCAGTAAGGGACAGGGGCAAGGGACCGGGGAGCTGTTTTTT. This gives the protein CASSKGQGQGTGELFF. This chain links TRBV6-5 with TRBJ2-2; TRBD1 agrees at 10 bases. With 5 bases clipped from V and 5 bases from J, the junction kept 8 bases outside the gene matches. The germline gives CDR1 MNHEY, CDR2 SVGAGI. This CDR3 is built from 16 residues.

This clonotype was seen a handful of times. V usage is TRBV28 and J usage is TRBJ1-4; TRBD1 might be the D (5 bases). V was shortened by 5 bases and J by 7 bases, with 20 bases between the two germline ends. This CDR3 region has 16 residues. The germline V gene has CDR1 MDHEN and CDR2 SYDVKM. The chain's CDR3 is CASSPGTSWGGEKLFF. CDR3 sequence (DNA): TGTGCCAGCAGTCCGGGGACCTCCTGGGGTGGTGAAAAACTGTTTTTT.

This clonotype was counted a few times. The chain couples TRBV6-2 or TRBV6-3 to TRBJ2-1, with unresolved D. Trimming stripped 6 bases from V and 0 bases from J, with 12 bases between. The germline V gene has CDR1 MNHEY and CDR2 SVGEGT. The CDR3 consists of 15 residues. Here the CDR3 DNA reads TGTGCCAGCAGGCATCACGCAAGCTCCTACAATGAGCAGTTCTTC. This gives the protein CASRHHASSYNEQFF.

V usage is TRBV5-6 and J usage is TRBJ2-1; the match to TRBD1 covers 9 bases. The CDR3 runs to 16 residues. CDR1 is SGHDT, CDR2 YYEEEE, per germline. The V segment lost 6 bases and the J segment 4 bases; nucleotides outside the gene matches: 11. Written as DNA, the CDR3 is TGTGCCAGCAACCGAGGGACAGGGCTAGGGTACAATGAGCAGTTCTTC. Amino acids: CASNRGTGLGYNEQFF.

The rearrangement joins TRBV12-3 or TRBV12-4 to TRBJ2-2; 7 nucleotides align to TRBD2. This CDR3 has 16 amino acids. Trimming cost V 8 bases and J 6 bases; bases outside gene matches: 15. CDR3 sequence: CASAIWMTSFAGELFF. The CDR3 DNA is TGTGCCAGCGCCATATGGATGACTAGCTTTGCCGGGGAGCTGTTTTTT.

V is TRBV6-1 and J is TRBJ1-2; D perhaps matches TRBD1 (5 bases). The CDR3 spans 12 residues. V lost 6 bases and J lost 8, with 13 bases in between. CDR1 and CDR2 from the germline V gene are MNHNS and SASEGT. CDR3: CASRKSGLGYTF. CDR3 in DNA: TGTGCCAGCAGAAAGTCAGGGTTGGGCTACACCTTC.

This clonotype has a count of ten or more. The rearrangement joins TRBV4-3 to TRBJ2-3, with D tentatively TRBD1 (5 bases). The germline CDR1 and CDR2 sequences are LGHNA and YSLEER. This CDR3 is 17 amino acids long. V was cut by 0 bases and J by 2 bases, with 15 bases left in between. The CDR3 DNA reads TGCGCCAGCAGCCAAGATCAGGGAATAGCCACCACAGATACGCAGTATTTT. It translates to CASSQDQGIATTDTQYF.

This sequence joins TRBV11-2 and TRBJ1-2, with D hard to call. This CDR3 has 13 residues. V was clipped by 4 bases and J by 8 bases, with 14 bases between them. Germline CDR1 SGHAT, CDR2 FQNNGV. The chain's CDR3 is CASSSLSSLGYTF. The CDR3 coding sequence is TGTGCCAGCAGCTCCCTCTCGAGCTTAGGCTACACCTTC.

In nucleotides, the CDR3 is TGCAGCGTTGTGGAGACAGGAGGCGAAAAACTGTTTTTT. Protein product: CSVVETGGEKLFF. The chain couples TRBV29-1 to TRBJ1-4, with a possible D match to TRBD1 (6 bases). The CDR3 is 13 residues long. V was clipped by 4 bases and J by 8 bases, with 14 bases between them. Germline CDR1 SQVTM, CDR2 ANQGSEA.

In its sample, this clonotype was seen a few times. The chain recombines TRBV7-9 with TRBJ2-1; D uncertain. The CDR3 is 15 residues long. V shed 8 bases and J shed 0 bases, with 14 bases lying between them. Germline loops: CDR1 SEHNR, CDR2 FQNEAQ (reference sequence). The DNA of the CDR3 is TGTGCCAGCGCGTTCTTGGGAAGCTCCTACAATGAGCAGTTCTTC. Its protein product is CASAFLGSSYNEQFF.